Described below is a single TCR beta chain sequence and its context. No antigen is known for it. The data were produced by immunoSEQ multiplex PCR, yet TCRdb's version contains in-frame clones alone and is incomplete. The table has some 1,400,000 clones, 96% seen once; the top ten hold over 1%. V lost 4 bases and J 2 bases, leaving 13 bases between the germline ends. The CDR3 is 14 amino acids. Looked up from germline, CDR1 is SGDLS and CDR2 is YYNGEE. This entry comes from a study of shared clonotypes between healthy human individuals. In the study overall: Samples came from two female and a few male donors aged 18 to 49. Used for every donor were three CD4 naive, three CD4 memory, two CD8 naive and one CD8 memory plate.

Overall study results and limits: A few donors showed sharing of approximately 5% of naive CD4 clonotypes. All-four-donor shared clonotypes had higher generation probabilities than non-shared clonotypes did.

The chain combines TRBV9 with TRBJ2-7; the D gene is possibly TRBD1 (6 bases). The sequence was collected from a man aged 25-40 years in good health. The sample comprised naive CD4+ T cells sorted from blood. Subset denoted: CD45RA+ positively selected. The CDR3, as DNA: TGTGCCAGCAGCCCCCGACAGGACCCCTACGAGCAGTACTTC. Encoded protein: CASSPRQDPYEQYF.